This entry features one TCR beta chain sequence. Its antigen has not been determined. No much larger clone is present one base from it, and per-base qualities are unavailable. The cohort consisted of 666 healthy bone marrow donors. At the time of sampling, every cohort member was nominally healthy, though immune exposures that went unrecorded were likely present. The donor was CMV seropositive and was included in the group of 290 or so seropositive cohort members. Each donor provided a peripheral blood sample, and peripheral blood mononuclear cells were used for TCR beta sequencing. The Qiagen DNeasy Blood Extraction Kit was used to extract genomic DNA from the blood cell samples. These data belong to a study of cytomegalovirus exposure and HLA in healthy donors (dated by TCRdb to the late 2010s). Context from the whole study: An earlier analysis of 550 to 700 of the donors reported about 250 Gb of sequence data and some 100 million unique TCR beta sequences from approximately 180 million T cells. Among the roughly 410 genotyped donors, about 83% belonged to the genetic ancestry cluster associated with self-reported Caucasian donors. High-throughput TCR immunosequencing, statistical association of individual TCRs with disease status, and machine learning were combined to predict cytomegalovirus infection status. Every repertoire in the discovery cohort had been generated on one and the same sequencing platform. Typing coverage differed by locus: A, B, C, DRB1 and DQB1 were typed in roughly 629-630 donors, DQA1 in roughly 500, DPA1 in roughly 590, and DPB1 in 472. Donor age, sex, ethnicity and CMV serostatus were compiled together with the repertoire data. Roughly 5 DR-DQ haplotypes were handled as single units for association and clustering, since linkage in the cohort was strong. Class I and class II HLA loci were covered by the typing at four-digit resolution. An earlier analysis of several hundred of the donors applied high-throughput TCR beta sequencing to assess whether each TCR beta V gene segment acted as functional or pseudogenic. The T cell repertoires of around 670 subjects were profiled by immunosequencing and related to cytomegalovirus serostatus. The study aimed to test whether signatures of past pathogen exposure could be identified by cataloging public T cell receptors. A separate validation cohort of about 110 different subjects was used in addition to the roughly 640-subject first cohort. A later genetic analysis used genome-wide SNP genotypes for about three fifths of the 666 donors, treating that subset as a discovery cohort. Across 398 genotyped donors of the cohort, an average of approximately 200,000 unique TCR beta nucleotide sequences per donor were sequenced, and roughly 20% of those sequences were non-productive. The later analysis used no new phenotypic data to find candidate immune exposures, relying instead on TCR beta sequences and their occurrence across donors. Roughly 300 gigabases of sequencing data and around 80 million unique TCR sequences made up an early release that covered 640 HLA-typed donors. To study patterns of TCR occurrence, a later analysis re-analyzed previously published TCR beta repertoires from hundreds of donors and added high-resolution HLA genotyping.

Library preparation used the immunoSEQ multiplex PCR assay. The multiplex PCR relied on a mix of 60 forward primers for TCR Vbeta segments and 13 reverse primers for TCR Jbeta segments. The CDR3 region of rearranged TCR beta genes was amplified from genomic DNA by a multiplex PCR assay. Amplified TCR beta libraries were sequenced as 87-base-pair reads on the Illumina HiSeq System. The original methods were these. A later analysis counted approximately 76 million unique TCR beta chains across the 700 or so repertoires, and some 11 million of these chains were shared by at least two donors. Raw reads were error-corrected and collapsed into unique sequences with a nearest-neighbor algorithm that merged closely related sequences to remove PCR and sequencing errors. CDR3 sequences were aligned to IMGT reference sequences to assign V, D and J gene segments. For a sequence to be retained, a match of at least six nucleotides to both a V gene segment and a J gene segment was required. A rearrangement counted as productive if the CDR3 had no stop codons and remained in frame with V and J, and every other rearrangement counted as non-productive. Following IMGT convention, CDR3 was defined as the stretch from the second conserved V-encoded cysteine up to the conserved J-encoded phenylalanine. The earlier analysis of roughly 590 of the donors excluded sequences that lacked an unambiguous match to a single V gene segment. In an earlier analysis of 500 to 750 of the donors, V segments were called functional above 56.7% productive rearrangements and were called segregating when the between-donor standard deviation exceeded 5%. A statistical classification framework was built for diagnosing cytomegalovirus status from the catalog of TCR beta chain sequences. In a later analysis, V and J genes were assigned by comparing TCR nucleotide sequences against IMGT/GENE-DB human TR gene sequences. In a later analysis, CDR3 sequences and most-parsimonious VDJ recombination scenarios were assigned using the TCRdist pipeline. A later analysis defined each TCR beta chain by its CDR3 amino acid sequence plus V-gene family, and excluded reads lacking a unique V-gene family. A later analysis removed several hundred highly shared, low-generation-probability nucleotide sequences to deal with suspected cross-contamination and a sequencing artifact. A later analysis calculated a clonal expansion index for each public chain from normalized within-repertoire ranks of inferred template counts. In a later analysis, generation probabilities were computed with a VDJ recombination model fitted to out-of-frame rearrangements, and the resulting probabilities were checked against IGoR. In a later analysis, hypergeometric tests were used to score TCR-TCR, TCR-HLA and TCR-CMV co-occurrence, with a repertoire-size bias correction applied to TCR pairs. A later analysis estimated false discovery rates by permuting HLA or CMV assignments 20 times. In a later analysis, co-occurring TCRs were grouped using DBSCAN, with TCRdist sequence similarity added in when clustering inside HLA-allele-positive subsets. Repertoires with fewer than 30,000 or more than 120,000 public chains, plus five repertoires with anomalous nucleotide sharing, were excluded from co-occurrence clustering. TCRdb mirrors the immuneACCESS table, restricted to in-frame sequences. Some clones are absent from its copies; in checked studies, under half trace to an unresolved V gene, and the reason for the others is unknown. The V and J calls and the clone size are those of that table, but D and trimming were determined from the DNA. This sample holds about 150,000 clones; 70% to 80% were observed only once. Roughly 12% of the sample is taken by the ten largest.

Counted from cysteine to phenylalanine, this CDR3 has 14 amino acids. Left in the record is the CDR3 DNA by itself, 42 bases read in frame from the first base. Per the germline V gene, MNHNS is the CDR1 and SASEGT is the CDR2. The germline ends are 11 bases apart after V is trimmed by 6 bases and J by 0 bases. General findings and caveats noted by the study authors: Immune exposure information for the cohort was limited to CMV serostatus. Specific HLA alleles were associated with roughly 17,000 TCR beta sequences at a false discovery rate of 0.05 in a later analysis. A total of around 150 TCR beta chains were listed by the study as associated with cytomegalovirus. Approximately 16 rarely observed V segments, including chromosome 9 orphons, were excluded from the earlier analysis of a few hundred of the donors because counts were too low. In a later genetic analysis, fewer N-insertions in productive TCRs were reported among donors in an Asian-associated ancestry cluster than the approximately 670-donor mean. It was suggested by the authors that the approach could potentially be generalized to other disease states and immunological phenotypes. Correlated functional status among segregating V segments might reflect linkage disequilibrium, but an unknown experimental factor could not be ruled out. According to a later analysis, TCR association rates differed among HLA loci, with DRB1 alleles showing the most associated TCRs and HLA-C alleles showing the fewest. In vitro tests confirmed that a few of the cytomegalovirus-associated TCR beta chains recognize cytomegalovirus antigens. V-gene and J-gene trimming of TCR beta chains was associated with a missense DCLRE1C variant in a later genetic analysis, and the association was replicated in an independent cohort. A group of highly shared sequence variants was considered likely to be a technical artifact of the sequencing pipeline. In a later analysis, several top co-occurrence clusters were reported to appear linked to parvovirus B19, influenza, CMV and Epstein-Barr virus. In a later analysis, most CMV-associated TCR beta chains were found to appear HLA-restricted, with HLA associations seemingly driven largely by CMV exposure. Only TCR beta chains were sequenced in this cohort, and the absence of alpha or paired-chain data limited detectable features. A further reported finding was that TCR beta sequences accurately predicted the HLA-A and HLA-B alleles for most subjects in the first cohort. Strong co-occurrence of HLA alleles, especially DR and DQ, made assigning TCR associations to individual alleles difficult. Cytomegalovirus status was reported to be diagnosed by the classifier with high specificity and sensitivity in both the original and validation cohorts. Most TCR sequences were observed very rarely across donors, whereas some public TCRs were present in many individuals. HLA typing was unavailable for some donors at each locus, so association tests used only the typed subset. In a later analysis, HLA-associated TCR beta chains were found to be more clonally expanded and to have lower generation probabilities than equally common non-associated chains. Sequencing depth was assumed to be roughly uniform across donors in the presence/absence analyses, though that assumption may not hold. Some IMGT-functional V segments, including TRBV6-2 and TRBV6-3, could not be told apart with the 87-base-pair reads, so those segments were excluded. An earlier analysis of 587 of the donors showed that most TCR beta V segments appeared in productive rearrangements either about 90% or about 30% of the time, which broadly matched IMGT annotations.

The sequencing sample was made of PBMCs. This TCR was sampled from a man aged 25-40 years in good health and CMV-seropositive. This chain joins TRBV6-1 to TRBJ1-2; confidence is insufficient to name the D gene. CDR3 sequence: CASRKGGANYGYTF. Read as DNA, the sequence is TGTGCCAGCAGGAAGGGAGGAGCTAACTATGGCTACACCTTC.